These T cell receptor beta chains were read from a single sample in a study of cytomegalovirus exposure and HLA in healthy donors. Sequenced by immunoSEQ multiplex PCR; TCRdb stores in-frame clones only, minus some. Of some 130,000 clones listed, less than 85% are singletons. The sample comprised PBMCs. These TCRs come from a male donor in good health and CMV-seronegative. CDR3s leave out the opening cysteine and the closing phenylalanine or tryptophan. The order of the fields is CDR3 protein, CDR3 length, V gene, J gene.

CDR3aa: ASSYGREAF
len: 9
v_gene: TRBV6-6
j_gene: TRBJ1-1

CDR3aa: ASTLHDRDRIFYGYT
len: 15
v_gene: TRBV5-5
j_gene: TRBJ1-2

CDR3aa: ASSERETGAQY
len: 11
v_gene: TRBV6-5
j_gene: TRBJ2-5

CDR3aa: AWGTGTAF
len: 8
v_gene: TRBV30
j_gene: TRBJ1-1

CDR3aa: ASSVGQGAYEQY
len: 12
v_gene: TRBV9
j_gene: TRBJ2-7

CDR3aa: ASSLTEGVSSGNTIY
len: 15
v_gene: TRBV7-2
j_gene: TRBJ1-3

CDR3aa: ASSLEGQGLYEQY
len: 13
v_gene: TRBV27
j_gene: TRBJ2-7

CDR3aa: ASSLLGAGSSYNEQF
len: 15
v_gene: TRBV7-3
j_gene: TRBJ2-1

CDR3aa: ASSPDKNTEAF
len: 11
v_gene: TRBV23-1
j_gene: TRBJ1-1

CDR3aa: ASSLGIGGGQPQH
len: 13
v_gene: TRBV11-2
j_gene: TRBJ1-5

CDR3aa: ASSPGGRGYGYT
len: 12
v_gene: TRBV18
j_gene: TRBJ1-2

CDR3aa: ASSSPGQRYEQY
len: 12
v_gene: TRBV6-5
j_gene: TRBJ2-7

CDR3aa: ASSEPGTGMYEQY
len: 13
v_gene: TRBV10-1
j_gene: TRBJ2-7

CDR3aa: ASSLGYRLAVAKNSQY
len: 16
v_gene: TRBV19
j_gene: TRBJ2-4

CDR3aa: ASSLQMNTEAF
len: 11
v_gene: TRBV7-9
j_gene: TRBJ1-1

CDR3aa: APRQEGACEQY
len: 11
v_gene: TRBV27
j_gene: TRBJ2-7

CDR3aa: ASRDPQGAGYGYT
len: 13
v_gene: TRBV6-1
j_gene: TRBJ1-2

CDR3aa: ASSPRVGETQY
len: 11
v_gene: TRBV7-6
j_gene: TRBJ2-5

CDR3aa: ASSRDRAAGELF
len: 12
v_gene: TRBV11-1
j_gene: TRBJ2-2

CDR3aa: ASSLEGAKNSQY
len: 12
v_gene: TRBV5-8
j_gene: TRBJ2-4

CDR3aa: ASRPGLAGGLFYNEQF
len: 16
v_gene: TRBV19
j_gene: TRBJ2-1

CDR3aa: ASSLGLSGGNTIY
len: 13
v_gene: TRBV5-1
j_gene: TRBJ1-3

CDR3aa: ASSGGVSWQPQH
len: 12
v_gene: TRBV2
j_gene: TRBJ1-5

CDR3aa: ASSSGGLSDTQY
len: 12
v_gene: TRBV6-4
j_gene: TRBJ2-3

CDR3aa: ASSGQGANEKLF
len: 12
v_gene: TRBV6-5
j_gene: TRBJ1-4

CDR3aa: ASSFSPQGLEQY
len: 12
v_gene: TRBV11-2
j_gene: TRBJ2-7

CDR3aa: ASTQGLGSTETQY
len: 13
v_gene: TRBV6-1
j_gene: TRBJ2-5

CDR3aa: ASKGGLGYT
len: 9
v_gene: TRBV19
j_gene: TRBJ1-2

CDR3aa: ASSQGGTWVYNEQF
len: 14
v_gene: TRBV7-2
j_gene: TRBJ2-1

CDR3aa: ASSSGGRSYTQY
len: 12
v_gene: TRBV5-4
j_gene: TRBJ2-3

CDR3aa: ASSSGTVLANEKLF
len: 14
v_gene: TRBV5-1
j_gene: TRBJ1-4

CDR3aa: AWSVWGQNTGELF
len: 13
v_gene: TRBV30
j_gene: TRBJ2-2

CDR3aa: ASSSSTGTWNSPLH
len: 14
v_gene: TRBV6-5
j_gene: TRBJ1-6

CDR3aa: ASSALAGATYEQY
len: 13
v_gene: TRBV10-1
j_gene: TRBJ2-7

CDR3aa: ASSPRTGGGETQY
len: 13
v_gene: TRBV7-2
j_gene: TRBJ2-5

CDR3aa: ASTQRGQDPYEQY
len: 13
v_gene: TRBV5-1
j_gene: TRBJ2-7

CDR3aa: ASSTKGSSYEQY
len: 12
v_gene: TRBV11-2
j_gene: TRBJ2-7

CDR3aa: ASSYNNAYEQY
len: 11
v_gene: TRBV6-6
j_gene: TRBJ2-7

CDR3aa: ASSLRTAGGLTDTQY
len: 15
v_gene: TRBV7-8
j_gene: TRBJ2-3

CDR3aa: ASSEFKEVNTEAF
len: 13
v_gene: TRBV2
j_gene: TRBJ1-1

CDR3aa: ASKWQGNQPQH
len: 11
v_gene: TRBV28
j_gene: TRBJ1-5

CDR3aa: ASSLGVGGTEQY
len: 12
v_gene: TRBV5-1
j_gene: TRBJ2-7

CDR3aa: ASSKADNEQF
len: 10
v_gene: TRBV5-4
j_gene: TRBJ2-1

CDR3aa: ASSLFGSADTQY
len: 12
v_gene: TRBV5-5
j_gene: TRBJ2-3

CDR3aa: ASSDSGAGANGLT
len: 13
v_gene: TRBV6-4
j_gene: TRBJ2-6

CDR3aa: ASSLETGEDYGYT
len: 13
v_gene: TRBV7-2
j_gene: TRBJ1-2

CDR3aa: ASSFPGVRTEAF
len: 12
v_gene: TRBV7-2
j_gene: TRBJ1-1

CDR3aa: ASMGTDNEQF
len: 10
v_gene: TRBV6-5
j_gene: TRBJ2-1

CDR3aa: ASSPDILRNTEAF
len: 13
v_gene: TRBV18
j_gene: TRBJ1-1

CDR3aa: ASSEGRGYTDTQY
len: 13
v_gene: TRBV6-1
j_gene: TRBJ2-3

CDR3aa: ASSFTGTGGYGYT
len: 13
v_gene: TRBV5-1
j_gene: TRBJ1-2

CDR3aa: ANPTGEFGEQF
len: 11
v_gene: TRBV2
j_gene: TRBJ2-1